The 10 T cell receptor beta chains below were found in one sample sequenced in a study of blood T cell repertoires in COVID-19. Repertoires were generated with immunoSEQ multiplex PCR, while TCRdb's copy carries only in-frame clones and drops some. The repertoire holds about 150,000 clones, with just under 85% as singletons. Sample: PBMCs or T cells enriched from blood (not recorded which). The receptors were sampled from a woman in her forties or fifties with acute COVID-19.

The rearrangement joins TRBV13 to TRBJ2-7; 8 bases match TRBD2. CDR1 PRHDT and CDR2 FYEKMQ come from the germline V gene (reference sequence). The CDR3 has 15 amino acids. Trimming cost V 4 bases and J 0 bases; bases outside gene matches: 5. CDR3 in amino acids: CASSSRGGSSYEQYF. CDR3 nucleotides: TGTGCCAGCAGCTCCCGGGGGGGGAGCTCCTACGAGCAGTACTTC.

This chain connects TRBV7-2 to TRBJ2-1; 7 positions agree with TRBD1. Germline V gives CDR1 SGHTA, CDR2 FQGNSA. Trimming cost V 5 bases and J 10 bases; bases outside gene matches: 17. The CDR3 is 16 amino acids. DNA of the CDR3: TGTGCCAGCAGCGACCCGACAGGGATCGTTGGCCGCGAGCAGTTCTTC. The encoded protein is CASSDPTGIVGREQFF.

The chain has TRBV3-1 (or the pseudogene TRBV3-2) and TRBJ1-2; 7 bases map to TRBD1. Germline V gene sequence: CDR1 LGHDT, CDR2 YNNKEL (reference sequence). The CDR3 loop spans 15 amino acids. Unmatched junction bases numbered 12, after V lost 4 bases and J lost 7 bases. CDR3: CASSPRQGQSSGYTF. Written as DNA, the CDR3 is TGTGCCAGCAGCCCGAGGCAGGGACAGTCTTCTGGCTACACCTTC.

In DNA, the CDR3 is TGTGCCAGCAGTTCGATACAGGGGCGAAGCAATTCACCCCTCCACTTT. Its protein is CASSSIQGRSNSPLHF. This chain links TRBV6-5 with TRBJ1-6; 7 nucleotides agree with TRBD1. The trim removed 4 bases at V and 7 bases at J, leaving 10 bases unmatched. Germline V gene lookup returns CDR1 MNHEY and CDR2 SVGAGI. CDR3 size: 16 residues.

The CDR3 region has the DNA TGTGCCAGCAGCTTAAAGGGGCCTCCTGCCGAGCAGTACTTC. Encoded protein: CASSLKGPPAEQYF. J is TRBJ2-7 and V is TRBV7-2; D is possibly TRBD1 (5 bases). Germline V gene data show CDR1 as SGHTA and CDR2 as FQGNSA. V shed 2 bases and J shed 6 bases, with 14 bases lying between them. The CDR3 is 14 residues long.

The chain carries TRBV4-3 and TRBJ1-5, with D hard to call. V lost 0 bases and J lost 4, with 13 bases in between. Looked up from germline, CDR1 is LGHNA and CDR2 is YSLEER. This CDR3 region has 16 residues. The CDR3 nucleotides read TGCGCCAGCAGCCAAGAGATCATGGCAGGTAATCAGCCCCAGCATTTT. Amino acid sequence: CASSQEIMAGNQPQHF.

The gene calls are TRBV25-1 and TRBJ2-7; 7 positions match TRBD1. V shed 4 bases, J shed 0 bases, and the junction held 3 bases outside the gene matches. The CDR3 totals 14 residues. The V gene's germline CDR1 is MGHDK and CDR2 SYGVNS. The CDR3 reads CASSAQGVSYEQYF. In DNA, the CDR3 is TGTGCCAGCAGTGCCCAGGGGGTCTCCTACGAGCAGTACTTC.

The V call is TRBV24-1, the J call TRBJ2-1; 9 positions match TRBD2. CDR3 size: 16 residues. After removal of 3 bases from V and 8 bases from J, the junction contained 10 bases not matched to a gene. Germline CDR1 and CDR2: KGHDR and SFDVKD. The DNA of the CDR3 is TGTGCCACCAGTGATACCGGGACTAGCCGAATCTATGAGCAGTTCTTC. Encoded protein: CATSDTGTSRIYEQFF.

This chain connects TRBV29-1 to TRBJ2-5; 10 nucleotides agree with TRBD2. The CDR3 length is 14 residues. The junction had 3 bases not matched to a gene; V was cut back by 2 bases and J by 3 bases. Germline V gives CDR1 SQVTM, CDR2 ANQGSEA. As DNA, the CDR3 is TGCAGCGTTGAAATTGGACTAGCGGAAGAGACCCAGTACTTC. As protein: CSVEIGLAEETQYF. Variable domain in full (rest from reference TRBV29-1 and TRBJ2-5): SAVISQKPSRDICQRGTSLTIQCQVDSQVTMMFWYRQQPGQSLTLIATANQGSEATYESGFVIDKFPISRPNLTFSTLTVSNMSPEDSSIYLCSVEIGLAEETQYFGPGTRLLVL.

CDR3 DNA sequence: TGTGCCAGCAGTAGGGGTCCGAAATGGGGGAGCGGGGCACAAGAGACCCAGTACTTC. This gives the protein CASSRGPKWGSGAQETQYF. The rearrangement joins TRBV28 to TRBJ2-5, with 7 bases aligning to TRBD2. The CDR3 runs to 19 residues. The trim removed 5 bases at V and 2 bases at J, leaving 20 bases unmatched. CDR1 and CDR2 from the germline V gene are MDHEN and SYDVKM. The variable domain in full, completed from reference TRBV28 and TRBJ2-5, reads DVKVTQSSRYLVKRTGEKVFLECVQDMDHENMFWYRQDPGLGLRLIYFSYDVKMKEKGDIPEGYSVSREKKERFSLILESASTNQTSMYLCASSRGPKWGSGAQETQYFGPGTRLLVL.